This T cell receptor beta chain was retrieved from a study of T-cell reconstitution after alpha-beta-depleted transplantation in children. Germline CDR1 reads MNHEY; CDR2 reads SMNVEV (reference sequence). Trimming pared 2 bases from V and 4 bases from J, leaving 9 bases between. This CDR3 is built from 14 residues. General study findings and limits: When one year had passed after transplant, most T-cell counts and diversity came from newly produced T cells. At day 60, the high TCRbeta diversity found in some patients originated from recipient T cells and thymic progenitors that had survived.

Unique molecular identifiers were incorporated during preparation of the TCRbeta library. TCRdb processed the PCR reads anew with MiXCR; each CDR3 protein has one entry. Among hundreds of thousands of distinct CDR3 sequences listed, roughly 10% were seen once. This clonotype has more than one count but fewer than ten. Antigen specificity is unknown. The sequence was collected from a child aged 2 to 10 with inherited bone marrow failure, due to receive a stem cell transplant. The genes are TRBV27 and TRBJ1-3; D is ambiguous. This specimen consisted of PBMCs, obtained before TCRalphabeta/CD19-depleted stem cell transplant. In DNA, the CDR3 is TGTGCCAGCAGTTTAGTGGCTGCCGGAAACACCATATATTTT. Translation gives CASSLVAAGNTIYF.